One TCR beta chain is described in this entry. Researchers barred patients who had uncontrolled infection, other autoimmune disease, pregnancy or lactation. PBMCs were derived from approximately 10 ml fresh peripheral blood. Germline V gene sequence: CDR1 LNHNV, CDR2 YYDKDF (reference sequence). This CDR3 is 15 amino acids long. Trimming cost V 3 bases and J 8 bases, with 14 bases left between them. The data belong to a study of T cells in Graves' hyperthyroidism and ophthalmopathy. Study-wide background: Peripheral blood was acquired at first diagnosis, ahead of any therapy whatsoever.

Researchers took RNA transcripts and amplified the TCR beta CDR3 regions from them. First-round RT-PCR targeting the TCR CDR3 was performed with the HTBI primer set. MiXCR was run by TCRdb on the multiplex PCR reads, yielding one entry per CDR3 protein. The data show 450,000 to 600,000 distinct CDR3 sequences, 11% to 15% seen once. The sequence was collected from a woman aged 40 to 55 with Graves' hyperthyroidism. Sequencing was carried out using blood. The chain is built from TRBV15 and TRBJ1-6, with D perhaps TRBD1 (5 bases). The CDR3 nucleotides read TGTGCCACCAGCAGGGGGGGTTCCCAGGATTCACCCCTCCACTTT. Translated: CATSRGGSQDSPLHF. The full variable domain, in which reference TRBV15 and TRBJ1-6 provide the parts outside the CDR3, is DAMVIQNPRYQVTQFGKPVTLSCSQTLNHNVMYWYQQKSSQAPKLLFHYYDKDFNNEADTPDNFQSRRPNTSFCFLDIRSPGLGDTAMYLCATSRGGSQDSPLHFGNGTRLTVT.